The 8 T cell receptor beta chains reported below all come from one sample, sequenced in a study of glioma-infiltrating T cells. Using RNA template, CDR3s of TCR alpha and beta were amplified with iRepertoire arm-PCR. Each CDR3 protein gets one entry after TCRdb re-called the multiplex PCR reads with MiXCR. The repertoire includes a few thousand distinct CDR3 sequences, approximately 35% of them detected once, and 7.3% sits in the top ten. The sequenced sample consisted of glioma tissue, nonneoplastic brain tissue, or PBMCs (not recorded which). Every receptor here comes from a human donor with low-grade glioma or glioblastoma, undergoing nonglioma brain surgery, or in good health (not recorded which).

Concerning this clonotype: With a much larger clone just one base away, this may be a read error. Lacking the conserved final phenylalanine or tryptophan, this CDR3 likely reflects a read error. This sequence joins TRBV5-5 and TRBJ2-1; 8 bases match TRBD1. The CDR3 covers 16 residues. Unmatched junction bases numbered 10, after V lost 2 bases and J lost 6 bases. Germline V lookup: CDR1 SGHKS, CDR2 YYEKEE (reference sequence). The CDR3 sequence: CASSLVTGVSFNEQFY. The CDR3, as DNA: TGTGCCAGCAGCTTAGTGACAGGGGTCTCGTTCAATGAGCAGTTCTAC.

On this clonotype: A junction end diverges from the germline sequence, so it may reflect a read error. The CDR3 here is CAIRGQTEMNTEASF. Here the CDR3 DNA reads TGTGCCATCAGAGGACAGACCGAGATGAACACTGAAGCTTCCTTT. The J gene is TRBJ1-1, the V gene TRBV6-1; maybe TRBD1 (6 bases). The germline V gene has CDR1 MNHNS and CDR2 SASEGT. The CDR3 sequence is 15 residues long.

This clonotype was counted ten times or more. J is TRBJ2-5 and V is TRBV5-4, with 14 bases lining up with TRBD2. J was trimmed by 7 bases and V by 3 bases; bases with no gene match: 8. The CDR3 extends over 16 amino acids. Germline CDR1 and CDR2: SGHNT and YYREEE (reference sequence). CDR3 amino acids: CASSSQTSGGASTQYF. The CDR3 DNA sequence: TGTGCCAGCAGCTCACAGACTAGCGGGGGGGCCTCGACCCAGTACTTC.

Points on this clonotype: At one boundary the junction diverges from the germline segment, which might be a read error. V gene TRBV12-3 or TRBV12-4 combines with J gene TRBJ1-1; perhaps TRBD1 as D (6 bases). The CDR3 is 14 amino acids. DNA for the CDR3: TGCGTCAGCAGTTTAAATGGGGGCAACACTGAAGCTTTCTTT. This gives the protein CVSSLNGGNTEAFF.

By share, this clonotype ranks as large (0.1 to 1%). The rearrangement joins TRBV6-1 to TRBJ2-6; TRBD1 agrees at 7 bases. CDR3 length: 14 residues. V shed 6 bases, J shed 3 bases, and the junction held 2 bases outside the gene matches. CDR1 is MNHNS, CDR2 SASEGT, per germline. This chain's CDR3 is CASRQGFGANVLTF. The CDR3, as DNA: TGTGCCAGCAGACAGGGGTTTGGGGCCAACGTCCTGACTTTC.

This clonotype was detected ten times or more. The chain links TRBV29-1 to TRBJ2-4, with D unclear. V was shortened by 1 base and J by 1 base, with 11 bases between the two germline ends. This CDR3 contains 15 residues. The germline V gene has CDR1 SQVTM and CDR2 ANQGSEA. The chain's CDR3 is CSVEGVGFAKNIQYF. In nucleotides, the CDR3 is TGCAGCGTTGAAGGGGTCGGGTTTGCCAAAAACATTCAGTACTTC.

Ten or more counts support this clonotype. V is TRBV19 and J is TRBJ1-2; 10 nucleotides match TRBD1. The CDR3 contains 15 residues. The V gene's germline CDR1 is LNHDA and CDR2 SQIVND (reference sequence). V lost 4 bases to trimming and J lost 1 base; unmatched junction nucleotides: 3. In nucleotides, the CDR3 is TGTGCCAGTAGTAACCGGGACAGGGGTAACTATGGCTACACCTTC. This sequence encodes CASSNRDRGNYGYTF.

A note on this clonotype: The junction and the germline gene differ at one end; a read error may be behind it. The chain uses TRBV27 and TRBJ1-1; no clear D. Germline V CDR1 and CDR2: MNHEY, SMNVEV (reference sequence). The CDR3 contains 12 residues. This CDR3 reads CSSSLMTLESFF. CDR3 nucleotide sequence: TGTTCCAGCAGTCTGATGACATTGGAATCTTTCTTT.